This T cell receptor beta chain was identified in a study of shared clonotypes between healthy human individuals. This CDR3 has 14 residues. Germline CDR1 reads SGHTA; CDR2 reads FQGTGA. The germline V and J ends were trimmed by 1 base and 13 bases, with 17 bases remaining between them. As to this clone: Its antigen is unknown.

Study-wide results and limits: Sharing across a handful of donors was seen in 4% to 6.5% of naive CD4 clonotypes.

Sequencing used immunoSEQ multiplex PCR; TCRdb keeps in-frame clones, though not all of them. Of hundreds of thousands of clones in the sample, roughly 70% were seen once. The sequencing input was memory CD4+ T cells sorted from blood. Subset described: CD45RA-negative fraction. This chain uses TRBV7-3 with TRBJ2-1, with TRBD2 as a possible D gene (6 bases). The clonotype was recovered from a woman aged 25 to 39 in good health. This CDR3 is CASSLSGAGGTQFF. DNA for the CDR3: TGTGCCAGCAGCTTAAGTGGAGCGGGTGGAACACAGTTCTTC.